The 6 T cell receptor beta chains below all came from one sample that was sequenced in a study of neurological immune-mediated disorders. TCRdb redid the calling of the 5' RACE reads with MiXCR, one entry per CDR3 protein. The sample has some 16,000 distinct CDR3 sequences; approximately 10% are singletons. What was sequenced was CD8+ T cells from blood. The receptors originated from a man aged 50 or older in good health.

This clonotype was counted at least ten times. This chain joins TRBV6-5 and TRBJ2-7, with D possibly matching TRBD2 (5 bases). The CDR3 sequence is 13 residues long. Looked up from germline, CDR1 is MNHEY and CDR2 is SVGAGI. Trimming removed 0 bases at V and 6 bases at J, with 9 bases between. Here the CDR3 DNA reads TGTGCCAGCAGTTACTCGAGGGTCGGCGAGCAGTACTTC. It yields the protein CASSYSRVGEQYF.

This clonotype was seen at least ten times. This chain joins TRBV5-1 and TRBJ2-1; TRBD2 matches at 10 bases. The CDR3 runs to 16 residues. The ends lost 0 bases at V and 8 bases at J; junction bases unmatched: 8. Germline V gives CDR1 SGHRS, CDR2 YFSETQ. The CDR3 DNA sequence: TGCGCCAGCAGCTTGGCCGAAGCGGGGGGGATTGATGAGCAGTTCTTC. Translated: CASSLAEAGGIDEQFF. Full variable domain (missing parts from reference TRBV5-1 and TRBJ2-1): KAGVTQTPRYLIKTRGQQVTLSCSPISGHRSVSWYQQTPGQGLQFLFEYFSETQRNKGNFPGRFSGRQFSNSRSEMNVSTLELGDSALYLCASSLAEAGGIDEQFFGPGTRLTVL.

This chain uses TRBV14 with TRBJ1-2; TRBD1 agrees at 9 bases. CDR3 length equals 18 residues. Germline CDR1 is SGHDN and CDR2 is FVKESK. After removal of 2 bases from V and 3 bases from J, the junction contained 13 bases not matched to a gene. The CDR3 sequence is CASSQSSGQGPPDYGYTF. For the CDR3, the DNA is TGTGCCAGCAGCCAAAGTTCCGGACAGGGGCCCCCGGACTATGGCTACACCTTC.

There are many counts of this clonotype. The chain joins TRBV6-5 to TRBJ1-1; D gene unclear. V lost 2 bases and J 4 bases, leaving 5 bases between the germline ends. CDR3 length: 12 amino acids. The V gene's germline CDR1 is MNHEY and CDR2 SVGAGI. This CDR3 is CASSYEGTEAFF. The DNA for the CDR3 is TGTGCCAGCAGTTACGAGGGCACTGAAGCTTTCTTT.

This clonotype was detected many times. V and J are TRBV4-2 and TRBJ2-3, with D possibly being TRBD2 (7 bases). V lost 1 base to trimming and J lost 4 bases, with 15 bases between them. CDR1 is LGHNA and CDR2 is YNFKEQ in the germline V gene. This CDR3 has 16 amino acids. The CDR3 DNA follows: TGTGCCAGCAGCCAAGGGGGGCTAGCGGCATCAGATACGCAGTATTTT. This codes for CASSQGGLAASDTQYF.

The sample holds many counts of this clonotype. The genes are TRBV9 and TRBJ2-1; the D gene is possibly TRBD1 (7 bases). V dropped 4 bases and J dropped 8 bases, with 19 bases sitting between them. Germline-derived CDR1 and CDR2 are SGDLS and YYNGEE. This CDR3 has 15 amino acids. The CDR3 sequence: CASSPGGTPAHEQFF. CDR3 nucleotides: TGTGCCAGCAGCCCAGGGGGGACTCCAGCCCATGAGCAGTTCTTC.